The entry that follows covers one TCR beta chain sequence. The sample is drawn from a study of T cell responses to AZD1222 COVID-19 vaccine. The length of the CDR3 is 14 residues. Trimming removed 7 bases at V and 2 bases at J, with 11 bases between. CDR1 and CDR2 from the germline V gene are SGHTA and FQGNSA. TCRdb's table, derived via immunoSEQ multiplex PCR, lists solely in-frame clones and lacks some. The sample consists of roughly 160,000 clones, approximately 92% of them appearing once. The starting material was peripheral blood, obtained on day 0 of AZD1222 vaccination. The chain couples TRBV7-2 to TRBJ2-2; D unclear. The TCR originated in an adult in good health. The CDR3 DNA is TGTGCCAGCACCTACGGTCCTAACACCGGGGAGCTGTTTTTT. Its translation is CASTYGPNTGELFF.